These 26 T cell receptor beta chains came from one sample sequenced in a study of blood T cell repertoires in COVID-19. The repertoire was sequenced with immunoSEQ multiplex PCR; TCRdb's copy has only in-frame clones and lacks some. The sample has approximately 290,000 clones; roughly 80% are singletons. The specimen sequenced was peripheral blood. These receptors all stem from a person between 65 and 79 years old with COVID-19, enrolled during active disease.

V is TRBV30 and J is TRBJ2-7; tentative D call: TRBD2 (6 bases). Deletions cut 5 bases from V and 3 bases from J, with 11 bases between. The CDR3 is 12 amino acids. Germline CDR1 is GTSNPN and CDR2 is SVGIG (reference sequence). CDR3 DNA: TGTGCCTGGGGGACTTCGGTCTACGAGCAGTACTTC. Its protein product is CAWGTSVYEQYF. Full variable domain (outside the CDR3, taken from reference TRBV30 and TRBJ2-7): SQTIHQWPATLVQPVGSPLSLECTVEGTSNPNLYWYRQAAGRGLQLLFYSVGIGQISSEVPQNLSASRPQDRQFILSSKKLLLSDSGFYLCAWGTSVYEQYFGPGTRLTVT.

There are a few counts of this clone. The gene calls are TRBV27 and TRBJ1-4, with 10 bases aligning to TRBD1. The V and J ends lost 6 bases and 3 bases, in that order; junction bases with no gene match: 7. The CDR3 has 16 residues. Germline V gene data show CDR1 as MNHEY and CDR2 as SMNVEV (reference sequence). CDR3 DNA: TGTGCCAGCAGGACCGGGACAGGGGTCTCTAATGAAAAACTGTTTTTT. Translated, it gives CASRTGTGVSNEKLFF.

The chain joins TRBV28 to TRBJ1-6; D unresolved. The germline V gene has CDR1 MDHEN and CDR2 SYDVKM. The V gene lost 8 bases and the J gene lost 6 bases, with 8 bases spanning the gap. The CDR3 has 12 residues. CDR3 amino acids: CASGQSNSPLHF. CDR3 bases: TGTGCCAGCGGTCAGTCTAATTCACCCCTCCACTTT.

This chain links TRBV9 with TRBJ2-3; 12 positions agree with TRBD2. CDR3 size: 16 residues. The germline gives CDR1 SGDLS, CDR2 YYNGEE. V gave up 4 bases and J gave up 3 bases; unmatched junction bases: 6. The DNA for the CDR3 is TGTGCCAGCAGCCCAGCCGGACTAGCGGGAACAGATACGCAGTATTTT. As protein: CASSPAGLAGTDTQYF.

The V call is TRBV2, the J call TRBJ2-7, with 7 nucleotides matching TRBD2. Germline assignment: CDR1 SNHLY and CDR2 FYNNEI. V trimming: 7 bases; J trimming: 4 bases; junction bases outside the gene matches: 13. This CDR3 is built from 15 residues. CDR3 in amino acids: CASTGGGALEYEQYF. The DNA for the CDR3 is TGTGCCAGCACGGGGGGAGGGGCGTTAGAATACGAGCAGTACTTC.

The J gene is TRBJ2-7, the V gene TRBV9; TRBD1 matches 8 bases. The germline V gene has CDR1 SGDLS and CDR2 YYNGEE. The CDR3 extends over 14 amino acids. V lost 4 bases, J lost 3 bases, and 6 bases stayed unmatched. The CDR3 sequence: CASSSRTGSYEQYF. CDR3 bases: TGTGCCAGCAGCTCCCGGACAGGGAGCTACGAGCAGTACTTC.

V gene TRBV30 combines with J gene TRBJ1-5, with D hard to call. Trimming removed 0 bases at V and 2 bases at J, with 5 bases between. Germline CDR1 and CDR2: GTSNPN and SVGIG (reference sequence). The length of the CDR3 is 13 residues. Written as DNA, the CDR3 is TGTGCCTGGAGTGTTCGGGGCAATCAGCCCCAGCATTTT. Amino acid sequence: CAWSVRGNQPQHF.

The V call is TRBV5-1, the J call TRBJ1-4, with D unresolved. Germline assignment: CDR1 SGHRS and CDR2 YFSETQ. Trimming cost V 3 bases and J 3 bases, with 24 bases left between them. The CDR3 is 19 residues long. CDR3 amino acids: CASSSGGQPKNRANEKLFF. The CDR3 region has the DNA TGCGCCAGCAGCTCTGGAGGTCAACCGAAAAACCGGGCTAATGAAAAACTGTTTTTT.

The chain recombines TRBV5-5 with TRBJ2-5; the match to TRBD2 covers 14 bases. Germline V gives CDR1 SGHKS, CDR2 YYEKEE (reference sequence). The CDR3 runs to 16 residues. J was trimmed by 5 bases and V by 7 bases; bases with no gene match: 10. The CDR3 region is CASAMGLAGEGETQYF. The CDR3, as DNA: TGTGCCAGCGCTATGGGACTAGCGGGAGAAGGGGAGACCCAGTACTTC.

CDR3 coding DNA: TGTGCCAGCAGCTCACGGACAGGACCAAATGAGCAGTTCTTC. Amino acid sequence: CASSSRTGPNEQFF. V is TRBV7-9 and J is TRBJ2-1, with TRBD1 matching over 7 bases. The CDR3 totals 14 residues. Germline V lookup: CDR1 SEHNR, CDR2 FQNEAQ (reference sequence). The ends lost 4 bases at V and 7 bases at J; junction bases unmatched: 7.

This chain links TRBV4-1 with TRBJ1-3; D is unclear. Trimming pared 0 bases from V and 0 bases from J, leaving 9 bases between. Germline V gene lookup returns CDR1 MGHRA and CDR2 YSYEKL. The CDR3 loop spans 16 amino acids. The CDR3 DNA follows: TGCGCCAGCAGCCAAGATCTACGAACCTCTGGAAACACCATATATTTT. Protein: CASSQDLRTSGNTIYF.

CDR3 residues: CASGSTHRGPVYGYTF. As DNA, the CDR3 is TGTGCTAGTGGTTCTACCCACAGGGGACCGGTCTATGGCTACACCTTC. The rearrangement links TRBV12-5 to TRBJ1-2; TRBD1 agrees at 7 bases. CDR1 and CDR2 (germline): LGHNT, FRNRAP. J gave up 4 bases and V 4 bases, and 12 bases lay outside the gene matches. This CDR3 has 16 amino acids.

The chain has TRBV5-4 and TRBJ2-2; 7 nucleotides agree with TRBD1. V lost 4 bases to trimming and J lost 7 bases; unmatched junction nucleotides: 4. Germline CDR1 is SGHNT and CDR2 is YYREEE (reference sequence). The CDR3 runs 13 residues. The CDR3 sequence is CASSPQGYGELFF. CDR3 coding DNA: TGTGCCAGCAGCCCACAGGGGTACGGGGAGCTGTTTTTT.

This clone was counted a single time. V is TRBV6-5 and J is TRBJ1-4; TRBD1 matches at 7 bases. Trimming removed 3 bases from V and 10 bases from J; junction bases left unmatched: 8. The CDR3 has 14 residues. Per germline, CDR1 MNHEY and CDR2 SVGAGI. DNA of the CDR3: TGTGCCAGCAGTTATTTCTACAGGGGCGGAAAACTGTTTTTT. Encoded protein: CASSYFYRGGKLFF.

DNA for the CDR3: TGTGCCAGCAGTTACTCGGGGGGATGGACTGAAGCTTTCTTT. It codes for CASSYSGGWTEAFF. The chain is built from TRBV6-2 or TRBV6-3 and TRBJ1-1, with D maybe TRBD1 (5 bases). Trimming pared 0 bases from V and 5 bases from J, leaving 10 bases between. This CDR3 is 14 amino acids long. CDR1 MNHEY and CDR2 SVGEGT come from the germline V gene.

The rearrangement links TRBV6-6 to TRBJ2-4; D perhaps matches TRBD1 (8 bases). Germline assignment: CDR1 MNHNY and CDR2 SVGAGI (reference sequence). CDR3 length: 13 amino acids. The CDR3 bases are TGTGCTACAGGGGGGGATGGCAAAAACATTCAGTACTTC. It encodes CATGGDGKNIQYF.

The rearrangement joins TRBV7-2 to TRBJ1-2, with unresolved D. Trimming took 2 bases from V and 1 from J, leaving 5 bases between them. Germline V lookup: CDR1 SGHTA, CDR2 FQGNSA. This CDR3 is built from 13 residues. CDR3 amino acids: CASSLKLNYGYTF. The CDR3 nucleotides read TGTGCCAGCAGCTTAAAACTTAACTATGGCTACACCTTC. Drawing the rest from reference TRBV7-2 and TRBJ1-2, the complete variable domain is GAGVSQSPSNKVTEKGKDVELRCDPISGHTALYWYRQSLGQGLEFLIYFQGNSAPDKSGLPSDRFSAERTGGSVSTLTIQRTQQEDSAVYLCASSLKLNYGYTFGSGTRLTVV.

This chain links TRBV5-4 with TRBJ2-2; 9 bases are a match to TRBD1. This CDR3 has 16 amino acids. Germline V CDR1 and CDR2: SGHNT, YYREEE (reference sequence). Unmatched junction bases numbered 9, after V lost 4 bases and J lost 5 bases. The CDR3: CASSPTGTGRTGELFF. As DNA, the CDR3 is TGTGCCAGCAGCCCGACTGGGACAGGGAGGACCGGGGAGCTGTTTTTT. The variable domain in full, completed from reference TRBV5-4 and TRBJ2-2, reads ETGVTQSPTHLIKTRGQQVTLRCSSQSGHNTVSWYQQALGQGPQFIFQYYREEENGRGNFPPRFSGLQFPNYSSELNVNALELDDSALYLCASSPTGTGRTGELFFGEGSRLTVL.

The chain recombines TRBV6-5 with TRBJ2-6; D is ambiguous. Germline CDR1 MNHEY, CDR2 SVGAGI. V was shortened by 6 bases and J by 0 bases, with 3 bases between the two germline ends. The CDR3 runs to 13 residues. CDR3 protein: CASSLSGANVLTF. As DNA, the CDR3 is TGTGCCAGCAGCCTCTCTGGGGCCAACGTCCTGACTTTC.

This chain uses TRBV2 with TRBJ2-7; D is unclear. Germline V gene data show CDR1 as SNHLY and CDR2 as FYNNEI. There are 16 residues in the CDR3. Deletions cut 1 base from V and 0 bases from J, with 13 bases between. CDR3 in DNA: TGTGCCAGCAGTGAAGGACTCCCGGATTACTCCTACGAGCAGTACTTC. This encodes CASSEGLPDYSYEQYF.

The V gene is TRBV18, the J gene TRBJ2-1; D gene ambiguous. The CDR3 is 13 residues long. V lost 3 bases to trimming and J lost 2 bases, with 5 bases between them. The germline V gene has CDR1 KGHSH and CDR2 LQKENI. The CDR3 region has the DNA TGTGCCAGCTCACCGTTAGCCTACAATGAGCAGTTCTTC. Protein sequence: CASSPLAYNEQFF.

The chain combines TRBV6-1 with TRBJ1-1; 9 nucleotides match TRBD1. Germline lookup yields CDR1 MNHNS and CDR2 SASEGT. The CDR3 consists of 17 residues. V lost 3 bases to trimming and J lost 0 bases; unmatched junction nucleotides: 8. For the CDR3, the DNA is TGTGCCAGCAGTGATTTAGGGACAGGGAAGATGAACACTGAAGCTTTCTTT. Its protein is CASSDLGTGKMNTEAFF.

The J gene is TRBJ2-4, the V gene TRBV27, with TRBD1 matching over 7 bases. Germline CDR1 is MNHEY and CDR2 is SMNVEV (reference sequence). The J segment lost 9 bases and the V segment lost 10 bases, leaving 18 bases of the junction unmatched. The CDR3 totals 15 residues. CDR3 residues: CANHSPTGSYPIQYF. The DNA of the CDR3 is TGTGCCAACCACTCCCCGACAGGGAGTTACCCCATTCAGTACTTC.

The chain carries TRBV9 and TRBJ2-2, with TRBD2 matching over 10 bases. V was pared by 4 bases and J by 4 bases, with 10 bases of the junction left unmatched. This CDR3 comprises 17 residues. Germline-derived CDR1 and CDR2 are SGDLS and YYNGEE. In nucleotides, the CDR3 is TGTGCCAGCAGCCCGCGGGGTAGCGGGGGGCTCACCGGGGAGCTGTTTTTT. This gives the protein CASSPRGSGGLTGELFF. The full variable domain, completed using reference TRBV9 and TRBJ2-2, is DSGVTQTPKHLITATGQRVTLRCSPRSGDLSVYWYQQSLDQGLQFLIQYYNGEERAKGNILERFSAQQFPDLHSELNLSSLELGDSALYFCASSPRGSGGLTGELFFGEGSRLTVL.

This clone has a single count. The V and J genes are TRBV5-1 and TRBJ2-7, with a possible D match to TRBD2 (6 bases). The length of the CDR3 is 13 residues. V was trimmed by 5 bases and J by 5 bases, leaving 14 bases between them. The germline gives CDR1 SGHRS, CDR2 YFSETQ. CDR3 sequence (DNA): TGCGCCAGCAGAGAACGGGAGAATCACGAGCAGTACTTC. Translation gives CASRERENHEQYF.

V gene TRBV30 combines with J gene TRBJ2-3; D is perhaps TRBD1 (6 bases). Germline V lookup: CDR1 GTSNPN, CDR2 SVGIG (reference sequence). CDR3 size: 15 residues. Trimming cost V 5 bases and J 2 bases, with 17 bases left between them. The CDR3 region is CAWGIEDRHTDTQYF. CDR3 nucleotide sequence: TGTGCCTGGGGGATAGAGGACAGACACACAGATACGCAGTATTTT.